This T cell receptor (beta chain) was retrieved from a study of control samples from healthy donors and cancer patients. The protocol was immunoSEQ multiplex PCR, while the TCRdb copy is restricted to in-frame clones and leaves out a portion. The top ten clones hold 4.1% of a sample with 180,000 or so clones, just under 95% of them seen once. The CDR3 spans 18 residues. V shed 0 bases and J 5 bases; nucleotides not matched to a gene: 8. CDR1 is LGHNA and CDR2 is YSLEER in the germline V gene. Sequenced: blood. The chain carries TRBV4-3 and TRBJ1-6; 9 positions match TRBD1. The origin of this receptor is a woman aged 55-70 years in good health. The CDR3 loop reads CASSQEPETGGHNSPLHF. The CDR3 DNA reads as TGCGCCAGCAGCCAAGAACCCGAGACAGGGGGGCATAATTCACCCCTCCACTTT.